A single sample gave rise to the 23 T cell receptor beta chains below, sequenced in a study of radiotherapy plus CTLA-4 blockade in lung cancer. Using immunoSEQ multiplex PCR, the repertoire was profiled, and TCRdb retains in-frame clones only, with some absent. Seen here are roughly 80,000 clones, roughly 74% observed once, and the top ten hold 9.5% to 10%. Sequenced material: peripheral blood, taken from a patient treated with radiotherapy plus ipilimumab. The receptors shown here come from a human donor with non-small cell lung cancer whose response to radiotherapy plus ipilimumab could not be evaluated.

This chain joins TRBV30 and TRBJ1-3; D unclear. Germline V CDR1 and CDR2: GTSNPN, SVGIG (reference sequence). The CDR3 is 11 residues long. The CDR3 nucleotides are TGTGGACGGGGAACAGGAAACACCATATATTTT. Residues: CGRGTGNTIYF.

This chain uses TRBV30 with TRBJ1-4, with D perhaps matching TRBD1 (5 bases). The CDR3 is made up of 16 amino acids. Trimming left V 1 base short and J 7 bases short, with 19 bases between. Germline V gene data show CDR1 as GTSNPN and CDR2 as SVGIG (reference sequence). CDR3 DNA: TGTGCCTGGAGTGCGGGGGGTAGGGCCAGCGGTGAAAAACTGTTTTTT. This codes for CAWSAGGRASGEKLFF.

The V gene is TRBV7-2, the J gene TRBJ1-2, with 8 bases that match TRBD1. The CDR3 sequence is 15 residues long. Germline-derived CDR1 and CDR2 are SGHTA and FQGNSA. J gave up 2 bases and V 2 bases, and 4 bases lay outside the gene matches. The CDR3 nucleotides are TGTGCCAGCAGCTTACAACAGGGGGGGAACTATGGCTACACCTTC. Translating it yields CASSLQQGGNYGYTF.

This sequence joins TRBV11-3 and TRBJ2-3; 13 bases are a match to TRBD2. From germline, CDR1 is SGHNT and CDR2 YENEEA. J gave up 2 bases and V 5 bases, and 4 bases lay outside the gene matches. This CDR3 is 16 amino acids long. The CDR3 DNA is TGTGCCAGCAGCGATGGACTAGCGGGGGACACAGATACGCAGTATTTT. Translation: CASSDGLAGDTDTQYF. Full variable domain (rest looked up from reference TRBV11-3 and TRBJ2-3): EAGVVQSPRYKIIEKKQPVAFWCNPISGHNTLYWYLQNLGQGPELLIRYENEEAVDDSQLPKDRFSAERLKGVDSTLKIQPAELGDSAVYLCASSDGLAGDTDTQYFGPGTRLTVL.

This chain uses TRBV28 with TRBJ1-3, with D possibly TRBD1 on 6 matching bases. V lost 1 base and J lost 4, with 8 bases in between. This CDR3 region has 14 residues. Germline V gene sequence: CDR1 MDHEN, CDR2 SYDVKM. In DNA, the CDR3 is TGTGCCAGCAGTTTATATCAGGGGGGAAACACCATATATTTT. Its translation: CASSLYQGGNTIYF.

The chain recombines TRBV2 with TRBJ1-3, with TRBD1 matching 9 bases. Germline V lookup: CDR1 SNHLY, CDR2 FYNNEI. The CDR3 loop spans 16 amino acids. The J segment lost 4 bases and the V segment lost 3 bases, leaving 7 bases of the junction unmatched. This chain's CDR3 is CASSDSGQGQGNTIYF. The CDR3 nucleotides read TGTGCCAGCAGTGACTCCGGACAGGGGCAGGGAAACACCATATATTTT. The full variable domain, with the rest looked up from reference TRBV2 and TRBJ1-3, is EPEVTQTPSHQVTQMGQEVILRCVPISNHLYFYWYRQILGQKVEFLVSFYNNEISEKSEIFDDQFSVERPDGSNFTLKIRSTKLEDSAMYFCASSDSGQGQGNTIYFGEGSWLTVV.

V gene TRBV18 combines with J gene TRBJ2-1, with a tentative D call TRBD2 (6 bases). The CDR3 is 16 amino acids. The germline CDR1 and CDR2 sequences are KGHSH and LQKENI. V lost 0 bases, J lost 2 bases, and 11 bases lay in between. In nucleotides, the CDR3 is TGTGCCAGCTCACCACCTGGCGGGAATACCTACAATGAGCAGTTCTTC. This sequence encodes CASSPPGGNTYNEQFF.

The rearrangement links TRBV4-1 to TRBJ2-7, with TRBD1 as a possible D gene (6 bases). CDR1 is MGHRA and CDR2 is YSYEKL in the germline V gene. The CDR3 spans 18 residues. Trimming removed 0 bases from V and 2 bases from J, with 20 bases in between. CDR3 coding DNA: TGCGCCAGCAGCCAAGAAGCTCCCCGTAGGGGGAGTGCCTACGAGCAGTACTTC. It codes for CASSQEAPRRGSAYEQYF.

The chain is built from TRBV18 and TRBJ1-6; 7 bases line up with TRBD1. Germline V gene data show CDR1 as KGHSH and CDR2 as LQKENI. This CDR3 spans 16 amino acids. V was clipped by 3 bases and J by 9 bases; unmatched bases: 11. Here the CDR3 reads CASSPETGTWSSPLHF. CDR3 nucleotides: TGTGCCAGCTCACCGGAGACAGGGACGTGGAGTTCACCCCTCCACTTT.

In DNA, the CDR3 is TGTGCCAGCGCGATGGAGTCCTCACTTTCCTACGAGCAGTACTTC. Amino acid sequence: CASAMESSLSYEQYF. This sequence joins TRBV28 and TRBJ2-7; D gene uncertain. In germline, CDR1 is MDHEN, CDR2 SYDVKM. Trimming stripped 8 bases from V and 1 base from J, with 18 bases between. The CDR3 runs 15 residues.

The chain has TRBV11-3 and TRBJ1-1, with TRBD1 matching over 8 bases. This CDR3 spans 15 amino acids. Trimming removed 5 bases from V and 4 bases from J; junction bases left unmatched: 9. Germline CDR1 reads SGHNT; CDR2 reads YENEEA. CDR3 residues: CASSPRTGMSTEAFF. The CDR3 region has the DNA TGTGCCAGCAGCCCCCGGACAGGGATGAGCACTGAAGCTTTCTTT.

The J gene is TRBJ1-1, the V gene TRBV6-1, with TRBD1 matching 8 bases. Germline CDR1 reads MNHNS; CDR2 reads SASEGT. This CDR3 spans 13 amino acids. J gave up 5 bases and V 8 bases, and 7 bases lay outside the gene matches. CDR3: CASPRTGWTEAFF. The CDR3 DNA is TGTGCCAGCCCACGGACAGGGTGGACTGAAGCTTTCTTT.

V is TRBV10-1 and J is TRBJ1-1, with D possibly matching TRBD1 (5 bases). The CDR3 extends over 13 amino acids. Trimming took 2 bases from V and 7 from J, leaving 11 bases between them. Germline CDR1 WNHNN, CDR2 SYGVQD (reference sequence). CDR3 amino acids: CASSEPGVGEAFF. In DNA, the CDR3 is TGCGCCAGCAGTGAGCCGGGGGTTGGTGAAGCTTTCTTT.

The chain couples TRBV21-1 to TRBJ2-7; the table's D call, TRBD1, was not checked against the DNA. TRBV21-1 is listed as a pseudogene. The length of the CDR3 is 15 residues. CDR3 sequence (DNA): TGTGCCAGCAGCACCCCCGGGACAGACTCCTACGAGCAGTACTTC. Protein product: CASSTPGTDSYEQYF.

Written as DNA, the CDR3 is TGTGCCAGCAGCCCCTGGACAGGCCCGGAGCAGTACTTC. This encodes CASSPWTGPEQYF. The chain has TRBV7-6 and TRBJ2-7, with 7 bases aligning to TRBD1. The CDR3 is 13 amino acids. J gave up 7 bases and V 5 bases, and 8 bases lay outside the gene matches. The germline gives CDR1 SGHVS, CDR2 FNYEAQ.

The chain has TRBV4-1 and TRBJ2-5; 7 nucleotides agree with TRBD2. The CDR3 has 14 residues. The germline V gene encodes CDR1 MGHRA and CDR2 YSYEKL. V trimming: 4 bases; J trimming: 5 bases; junction bases outside the gene matches: 7. The CDR3 DNA reads TGCGCCAGCAGCCTGGGGGGAGGGTTGGAGACCCAGTACTTC. Translation: CASSLGGGLETQYF.

Only a few counts were recorded for this clone. The V call is TRBV15, the J call TRBJ2-5; 9 nucleotides match TRBD2. V lost 8 bases to trimming and J lost 4 bases; unmatched junction nucleotides: 8. The germline CDR1 and CDR2 sequences are LNHNV and YYDKDF (reference sequence). The CDR3 contains 14 residues. CDR3 coding DNA: TGTGCCACCGGCGTGGCGGGAGGGGCAGAGACCCAGTACTTC. Protein sequence: CATGVAGGAETQYF. Drawing the rest from reference TRBV15 and TRBJ2-5, the complete variable domain is DAMVIQNPRYQVTQFGKPVTLSCSQTLNHNVMYWYQQKSSQAPKLLFHYYDKDFNNEADTPDNFQSRRPNTSFCFLDIRSPGLGDTAMYLCATGVAGGAETQYFGPGTRLLVL.

The rearrangement joins TRBV18 to TRBJ2-3, with TRBD2 matching 10 bases. The germline V gene has CDR1 KGHSH and CDR2 LQKENI. The length of the CDR3 is 13 residues. V trimming: 4 bases; J trimming: 6 bases; junction bases outside the gene matches: 1. CDR3 nucleotide sequence: TGTGCCAGCTCACGAGCGGGAGGGGATACGCAGTATTTT. Protein: CASSRAGGDTQYF.

The rearrangement joins TRBV18 to TRBJ1-5, with 7 nucleotides matching TRBD1. This CDR3 has 15 amino acids. CDR1 is KGHSH and CDR2 is LQKENI in the germline V gene. Germline trimming cut 0 bases from V and 7 bases from J; bases unmatched to any gene: 6. The CDR3: CASSPPLTGDQPQHF. The CDR3 nucleotides are TGTGCCAGCTCACCACCGCTTACAGGGGACCAGCCCCAGCATTTT.

The chain couples TRBV21-1 to TRBJ2-7; TRBD1, the table's D call, lacks a check against the DNA. TRBV21-1 is reported as a pseudogene. The CDR3 has 12 amino acids. CDR3 coding DNA: TGTGCCAGCAGCAAAGGGGCTAAAGAGCAGTACTTC. Translation gives CASSKGAKEQYF.

This sequence joins TRBV29-1 and TRBJ1-4; TRBD1 matches at 8 bases. Germline CDR1 reads SQVTM; CDR2 reads ANQGSEA. The CDR3 length is 12 residues. V shed 7 bases, J shed 8 bases, and the junction held 6 bases outside the gene matches. DNA for the CDR3: TGCAGCGGACAGGGGCCGGAGGAAAAACTGTTTTTT. It translates to CSGQGPEEKLFF. The full variable domain, with the rest looked up from reference TRBV29-1 and TRBJ1-4, is SAVISQKPSRDICQRGTSLTIQCQVDSQVTMMFWYRQQPGQSLTLIATANQGSEATYESGFVIDKFPISRPNLTFSTLTVSNMSPEDSSIYLCSGQGPEEKLFFGSGTQLSVL.

The sample holds many counts of this clone. This sequence joins TRBV19 and TRBJ1-1; D gene ambiguous. The V end lost 0 bases, the J end lost 0 bases, and 5 bases lay between the germline ends. The germline V gene encodes CDR1 LNHDA and CDR2 SQIVND (reference sequence). The length of the CDR3 is 14 residues. CDR3 sequence: CASSIERVNTEAFF. For the CDR3, the DNA is TGTGCCAGTAGTATAGAGAGAGTGAACACTGAAGCTTTCTTT.

Notes on this clone: The sample carries other DNA sequences with the same CDR3. The rearrangement joins TRBV11-3 to TRBJ2-5; 7 positions agree with TRBD1. V was clipped by 5 bases and J by 5 bases; unmatched bases: 11. The CDR3 has 15 amino acids. CDR1 and CDR2 (germline): SGHNT, YENEEA. CDR3 loop: CASSRRQGQDETQYF. DNA for the CDR3: TGTGCCAGCAGCCGGAGACAGGGCCAAGATGAGACCCAGTACTTC.